A selection of T cell receptor beta chains follows, all from one sample in a study of cytotoxic CD8 clonotypes in ibrutinib-treated CLL. Clones were read by immunoSEQ multiplex PCR, and TCRdb kept only the in-frame ones, dropping some. The data contain nearly 300,000 clones, 76% of them singletons. The sequenced sample was PBMCs, obtained at disease progression, from a patient treated with ibrutinib. The source of these receptors is a human donor with chronic lymphocytic leukemia. The CDR3 runs from the conserved cysteine through the conserved F or W. The D gene is left open where the match is weak.

J gene: TRBJ2-7
D gene: .
V gene: TRBV6-1
CDR3 protein: CASSEMPGTSYEQYF

J gene: TRBJ2-2
D gene: .
V gene: TRBV2
CDR3 protein: CASSDGIDRTTTGELFF

J gene: TRBJ2-1
D gene: .
V gene: TRBV18
CDR3 protein: CASSPRTDYNEQFF

J gene: TRBJ2-7
D gene: .
V gene: TRBV2
CDR3 protein: CASSVSQNPPGRRTYEQYF

J gene: TRBJ2-7
D gene: .
V gene: TRBV18
CDR3 protein: CASSPPTGTVGEQYF

J gene: TRBJ2-3
D gene: .
V gene: TRBV25-1
CDR3 protein: CASSEYRANRWDTQYF

J gene: TRBJ2-7
D gene: .
V gene: TRBV12-2
CDR3 protein: CASRFKPGTSGKLRTYEQYF

J gene: TRBJ2-2
D gene: .
V gene: TRBV19
CDR3 protein: CASRRTGPTNTGELFF

J gene: TRBJ2-3
D gene: TRBD2
V gene: TRBV6-5
CDR3 protein: CASSFIAGGLTDTQYF

J gene: TRBJ2-1
D gene: TRBD2
V gene: TRBV4-2
CDR3 protein: CASSQDSSGSYNEQFF

J gene: TRBJ2-7
D gene: TRBD1
V gene: TRBV27
CDR3 protein: CASSLSTGGREQYF

J gene: TRBJ1-6
D gene: .
V gene: TRBV7-8
CDR3 protein: CASSPRSKGMGSPLHF

J gene: TRBJ2-6
D gene: .
V gene: TRBV13
CDR3 protein: CASSPWRSGANVLTF

J gene: TRBJ1-6
D gene: .
V gene: TRBV18
CDR3 protein: CASSGDNNSPLHF

J gene: TRBJ2-3
D gene: .
V gene: TRBV10-3
CDR3 protein: CAISESGKRATQYF

J gene: TRBJ1-2
D gene: .
V gene: TRBV5-6
CDR3 protein: CASSLVTGAVYGYTF

J gene: TRBJ2-5
D gene: .
V gene: TRBV9
CDR3 protein: CASSTDLSREETQYF

J gene: TRBJ2-2
D gene: .
V gene: TRBV6-6
CDR3 protein: CASSFRTGELFF

J gene: TRBJ2-2
D gene: .
V gene: TRBV7-6
CDR3 protein: CASSFYTGTGELFF

J gene: TRBJ1-2
D gene: .
V gene: TRBV6-5
CDR3 protein: CASRRTAPLLGGYTF

J gene: TRBJ1-6
D gene: TRBD1
V gene: TRBV11-2
CDR3 protein: CASSTLQGFNNSPLHF

J gene: TRBJ2-2
D gene: .
V gene: TRBV29-1
CDR3 protein: CSVEAPGKGDTGELFF

J gene: TRBJ2-7
D gene: .
V gene: TRBV5-1
CDR3 protein: CASSLAGLRYF

J gene: TRBJ2-7
D gene: TRBD1
V gene: TRBV9
CDR3 protein: CASSVTSGTGIYEQYF

J gene: TRBJ1-2
D gene: TRBD1
V gene: TRBV19
CDR3 protein: CASSIAPGQGKFHLHGYTF

J gene: TRBJ1-2
D gene: .
V gene: TRBV6-4
CDR3 protein: CASSDSNRIYGYTF

J gene: TRBJ1-1
D gene: .
V gene: TRBV19
CDR3 protein: CASSISLSTEAFF

J gene: TRBJ2-1
D gene: .
V gene: TRBV6-5
CDR3 protein: CASKGYNEQFF

J gene: TRBJ2-7
D gene: TRBD2
V gene: TRBV7-2
CDR3 protein: CASSSANAGGEQYF

J gene: TRBJ1-6
D gene: TRBD1
V gene: TRBV14
CDR3 protein: CASSQVGTGRSPLHF

J gene: TRBJ2-7
D gene: TRBD1
V gene: TRBV27
CDR3 protein: CASSLQGSNEQYF

J gene: TRBJ1-5
D gene: TRBD1
V gene: TRBV19
CDR3 protein: CASSKDRARHQPQHF

J gene: TRBJ1-1
D gene: TRBD1
V gene: TRBV4-2
CDR3 protein: CASSQDGYRGTEAFF

J gene: TRBJ2-3
D gene: .
V gene: TRBV6-4
CDR3 protein: CASSDRGAGDTQYF

J gene: TRBJ2-7
D gene: .
V gene: TRBV20-1
CDR3 protein: CSAGTPYEQYF

J gene: TRBJ2-3
D gene: .
V gene: TRBV29-1
CDR3 protein: CSVLVKGRGADTQYF

J gene: TRBJ1-5
D gene: .
V gene: TRBV28
CDR3 protein: CASQEAYQPQHF

J gene: TRBJ2-7
D gene: .
V gene: TRBV29-1
CDR3 protein: CSVEYARGYEQYF

J gene: TRBJ2-7
D gene: TRBD1
V gene: TRBV18
CDR3 protein: CASSPDRGTYEQYF

J gene: TRBJ2-5
D gene: TRBD1
V gene: TRBV9
CDR3 protein: CASSVESMGQYQETQYF

J gene: TRBJ2-7
D gene: TRBD1
V gene: TRBV28
CDR3 protein: CASSLGTGGEQYF

J gene: TRBJ1-4
D gene: TRBD1
V gene: TRBV4-3
CDR3 protein: CASSRDRGWYEKLFF

J gene: TRBJ1-5
D gene: .
V gene: TRBV19
CDR3 protein: CASPLGSLRESGNQPQHF

J gene: TRBJ2-1
D gene: .
V gene: TRBV4-3
CDR3 protein: CASSPRGASSYNEQFF

J gene: TRBJ1-1
D gene: .
V gene: TRBV15
CDR3 protein: CATSRDSGTEAFF

J gene: TRBJ2-7
D gene: .
V gene: TRBV4-1
CDR3 protein: CASSHTYEQYF

J gene: TRBJ2-7
D gene: .
V gene: TRBV12-5
CDR3 protein: CASGSGSFSYEQYF

J gene: TRBJ2-3
D gene: TRBD2
V gene: TRBV27
CDR3 protein: CASSSLVGLAGVGTDTQYF

J gene: TRBJ2-7
D gene: .
V gene: TRBV29-1
CDR3 protein: CSVQSQVYSYEQYF

J gene: TRBJ2-5
D gene: TRBD1
V gene: TRBV19
CDR3 protein: CASSIRGQKLWETQYF

J gene: TRBJ1-1
D gene: .
V gene: TRBV20-1
CDR3 protein: CSLARGTEAFF

J gene: TRBJ2-5
D gene: .
V gene: TRBV5-6
CDR3 protein: CASSSVGRPSQETQYF

J gene: TRBJ1-1
D gene: .
V gene: TRBV12-5
CDR3 protein: CASSGVGAFF

J gene: TRBJ1-6
D gene: .
V gene: TRBV6-5
CDR3 protein: CASRGRGNSPLHF